This entry features one TCR beta chain sequence. These data belong to a study of cytomegalovirus exposure and HLA in healthy donors. Germline lookup yields CDR1 MDHEN and CDR2 SYDVKM. CDR3 length: 11 amino acids. The ends were cut back, 2 bases at V and 6 bases at J, with 5 bases in the middle. The PCR had 60 Vbeta and 13 Jbeta primers. Authors' analysis steps: Later, roughly 86 million unique TCR beta chains were counted in an analysis, and about 10 million of them were shared. Libraries were prepared by immunoSEQ multiplex PCR; TCRdb keeps only in-frame clonotypes and omits some of them. V and J calls and clone size are those listed in that table; D and trimming were worked out from the DNA. The sample holds over 150,000 clones; 55% to 70% are singletons and the top ten take 2.8%.

This TCR was recovered from a woman aged 40 to 55 in good health and CMV-seropositive. This chain links TRBV28 with TRBJ2-7; D is unresolved. The material sequenced was PBMCs. CDR3 in DNA: TGTGCCAGCAGTTTAGGCCGCGAGCAGTACTTC. Translated, it gives CASSLGREQYF.